One and the same sample provided the 20 T cell receptor beta chains below, sequenced in a study of graft-versus-host responses after intestinal transplantation. Only in-frame clones appear in the TCRdb table, and some are missing; sequencing was by immunoSEQ multiplex PCR. Found here are 55,000 to 70,000 clones, about 90% of them singletons; the top ten hold 2.5% to 3%. The specimen was PBMCs, collected around 120 days after intestinal transplantation. The source of these receptors is a human patient who received an intestinal transplant, so some T cells may come from the graft donor.

This clone was recorded once. The J gene is TRBJ1-2, the V gene TRBV6-1; D gene uncertain. V lost 6 bases and J 4 bases, leaving 15 bases between the germline ends. Germline V gene sequence: CDR1 MNHNS, CDR2 SASEGT. There are 14 residues in the CDR3. The CDR3 is CASSTRGTRYGYTF. For the CDR3, the DNA is TGTGCCAGCAGCACACGGGGTACGCGCTATGGCTACACCTTC.

J is TRBJ1-1 and V is TRBV28; no definite D call. This CDR3 has 14 residues. CDR1 is MDHEN and CDR2 is SYDVKM in the germline V gene. V was cut by 4 bases and J by 5 bases, with 14 bases left in between. CDR3 DNA sequence: TGTGCCAGCAGTTACCGGGCGACGTGGACTGAAGCTTTCTTT. Protein: CASSYRATWTEAFF.

This chain joins TRBV5-1 and TRBJ1-4; TRBD1 matches 7 bases. Germline values: CDR1 SGHRS, CDR2 YFSETQ. The CDR3 has 17 residues. After removal of 4 bases from V and 0 bases from J, the junction contained 9 bases not matched to a gene. The CDR3 protein is CASSTRDSLATNEKLFF. CDR3 nucleotides: TGCGCCAGCAGCACGCGGGACAGCCTAGCAACTAATGAAAAACTGTTTTTT.

This rearrangement joins TRBV27 to TRBJ2-7; unclear D gene. The ends were cut back, 1 base at V and 3 bases at J, with 4 bases in the middle. The CDR3 runs to 12 residues. In germline, CDR1 is MNHEY, CDR2 SMNVEV (reference sequence). CDR3 in amino acids: CASSLYGYEQYF. CDR3 nucleotide sequence: TGTGCCAGCAGTTTATACGGCTACGAGCAGTACTTC.

This rearrangement joins TRBV11-2 to TRBJ1-2; a weak D match, TRBD1 (6 bases). Germline loops: CDR1 SGHAT, CDR2 FQNNGV. This CDR3 is 16 amino acids long. V lost 0 bases and J lost 2, with 13 bases in between. The CDR3 nucleotides are TGTGCCAGCAGCTTAGATCAGGCAGGGGCCAACTATGGCTACACCTTC. Its translation: CASSLDQAGANYGYTF.

V and J are TRBV5-4 and TRBJ2-7; TRBD2 matches 7 bases. CDR3 length: 14 amino acids. Unmatched junction bases numbered 6, after V lost 3 bases and J lost 3 bases. Germline V lookup: CDR1 SGHNT, CDR2 YYREEE (reference sequence). CDR3 protein: CASSWEGQNYEQYF. CDR3 coding DNA: TGTGCCAGCAGCTGGGAGGGCCAGAACTACGAGCAGTACTTC.

The chain employs TRBV6-6 and TRBJ2-3; perhaps TRBD1 as D (8 bases). V was trimmed by 7 bases and J by 3 bases, leaving 14 bases between them. The CDR3 consists of 14 residues. CDR1 MNHNY and CDR2 SVGAGI come from the germline V gene (reference sequence). The CDR3 region is CASTHRGGTDTQYF. In DNA, the CDR3 is TGTGCCAGCACACACAGGGGGGGGACAGATACGCAGTATTTT.

CDR3 residues: CASSESGSRYQETQYF. DNA for the CDR3: TGCGCCAGCAGCGAAAGCGGGTCTCGTTACCAAGAGACCCAGTACTTC. The gene calls are TRBV4-1 and TRBJ2-5, with D perhaps matching TRBD2 (6 bases). The germline CDR1 and CDR2 sequences are MGHRA and YSYEKL. The CDR3 is 16 amino acids. Trimming pared 5 bases from V and 0 bases from J, leaving 16 bases between.

This chain joins TRBV28 and TRBJ2-7; D not resolved. Trimming cost V 1 base and J 2 bases, with 9 bases left between them. Germline lookup yields CDR1 MDHEN and CDR2 SYDVKM. The length of the CDR3 is 14 residues. The CDR3 DNA reads as TGTGCCAGCAGTTTATTGTCGCGTCCCTACGAGCAGTACTTC. Its protein product is CASSLLSRPYEQYF.

The chain uses TRBV7-6 and TRBJ2-5; D uncertain. The CDR3 spans 12 residues. The germline V and J ends were trimmed by 3 bases and 6 bases, with 8 bases remaining between them. Germline V gives CDR1 SGHVS, CDR2 FNYEAQ. CDR3 in amino acids: CASSFESKTQYF. The CDR3 DNA is TGTGCCAGCAGCTTCGAGTCGAAGACCCAGTACTTC.

The chain is built from TRBV18 and TRBJ2-3; 9 bases align to TRBD1. Germline CDR1 reads KGHSH; CDR2 reads LQKENI. This CDR3 has 16 residues. V gave up 4 bases and J gave up 5 bases; unmatched junction bases: 10. CDR3 region: CASSQTTGGKEDTQYF. For the CDR3, the DNA is TGTGCCAGCTCACAGACGACAGGGGGGAAAGAAGATACGCAGTATTTT.

The chain couples TRBV29-1 to TRBJ2-5; no definite D call. CDR1 SQVTM and CDR2 ANQGSEA come from the germline V gene. CDR3 length: 13 amino acids. V lost 3 bases and J 0 bases, leaving 8 bases between the germline ends. The CDR3 DNA sequence: TGCAGCGTTGAGGTGCCGTACCAAGAGACCCAGTACTTC. This gives the protein CSVEVPYQETQYF.

The chain carries TRBV27 and TRBJ1-4, with D maybe TRBD1 (6 bases). The germline V gene encodes CDR1 MNHEY and CDR2 SMNVEV (reference sequence). CDR3 size: 13 residues. The germline V and J ends were trimmed by 4 bases and 8 bases, with 11 bases remaining between them. CDR3 in amino acids: CASSSGVEEKLFF. The CDR3 DNA follows: TGTGCCAGCAGTTCAGGGGTAGAAGAAAAACTGTTTTTT.

This sequence joins TRBV15 and TRBJ2-7, with 8 bases lining up with TRBD1. The V segment lost 3 bases and the J segment 0 bases; nucleotides outside the gene matches: 4. The CDR3 totals 15 residues. Germline values: CDR1 LNHNV, CDR2 YYDKDF (reference sequence). CDR3 nucleotide sequence: TGTGCCACCAGCAGGAGGACAGGGAGCTCCTACGAGCAGTACTTC. Translation: CATSRRTGSSYEQYF. Combining the CDR3 with reference TRBV15 and TRBJ2-7 gives the whole variable domain DAMVIQNPRYQVTQFGKPVTLSCSQTLNHNVMYWYQQKSSQAPKLLFHYYDKDFNNEADTPDNFQSRRPNTSFCFLDIRSPGLGDTAMYLCATSRRTGSSYEQYFGPGTRLTVT.

The rearrangement links TRBV5-4 to TRBJ2-3; TRBD1 matches 11 bases. Germline values: CDR1 SGHNT, CDR2 YYREEE (reference sequence). The CDR3 has 16 amino acids. V lost 4 bases, J lost 3 bases, and 7 bases stayed unmatched. CDR3 DNA sequence: TGTGCCAGCAGCACCCGGGACAGGGGGAGGACAGATACGCAGTATTTT. Protein sequence: CASSTRDRGRTDTQYF. Supplemented by reference TRBV5-4 and TRBJ2-3, the full variable domain reads ETGVTQSPTHLIKTRGQQVTLRCSSQSGHNTVSWYQQALGQGPQFIFQYYREEENGRGNFPPRFSGLQFPNYSSELNVNALELDDSALYLCASSTRDRGRTDTQYFGPGTRLTVL.

This clone was recorded only once. The rearrangement links TRBV27 to TRBJ1-6; D possibly corresponds to TRBD1 (5 bases). The CDR3 extends over 14 amino acids. CDR1 and CDR2 from the germline V gene are MNHEY and SMNVEV (reference sequence). V lost 5 bases, J lost 7 bases, and 12 bases lay in between. Here the CDR3 reads CASSRLRENSPLHF. The CDR3 DNA sequence: TGTGCCAGCAGTCGGCTCAGGGAGAATTCACCCCTCCACTTT.

The chain couples TRBV9 to TRBJ2-1; 13 positions match TRBD2. The germline V gene has CDR1 SGDLS and CDR2 YYNGEE. This CDR3 has 16 residues. V gave up 4 bases and J gave up 4 bases; unmatched junction bases: 5. As DNA, the CDR3 is TGTGCCAGCAGCAATCAGGGACTAGCGGGGTACAATGAGCAGTTCTTC. As protein: CASSNQGLAGYNEQFF.

V and J are TRBV27 and TRBJ2-3, with 7 positions matching TRBD1. Germline lookup yields CDR1 MNHEY and CDR2 SMNVEV (reference sequence). Unmatched junction bases numbered 9, after V lost 3 bases and J lost 6 bases. This CDR3 region has 15 residues. DNA of the CDR3: TGTGCCAGCAGTTTTCAGGGGGTCAGGCTCGATACGCAGTATTTT. This sequence encodes CASSFQGVRLDTQYF.

This chain connects TRBV2 to TRBJ2-5; 7 bases map to TRBD1. This CDR3 has 12 residues. J gave up 7 bases and V 6 bases, and 5 bases lay outside the gene matches. Germline CDR1 is SNHLY and CDR2 is FYNNEI. The CDR3 DNA follows: TGTGCCAGCAGCAGGGGACAGCCGACCCAGTACTTC. This translates into CASSRGQPTQYF.

Concerning this clone itself: This specimen includes other DNA sequences encoding the same CDR3. The J gene is TRBJ2-1, the V gene TRBV5-4, with TRBD2 matching over 12 bases. The CDR3 loop spans 15 amino acids. Germline lookup yields CDR1 SGHNT and CDR2 YYREEE (reference sequence). The V gene end was trimmed by 3 bases and the J gene end by 3 bases; junction bases not matched to a gene: 1. The CDR3, as DNA: TGTGCCAGCAGCTCGGGACTAGCGGGCTACAATGAGCAGTTCTTC. This translates into CASSSGLAGYNEQFF.